These T cell receptor beta chains were read from a single sample in a study of cytomegalovirus exposure and HLA in healthy donors. Produced via immunoSEQ multiplex PCR; TCRdb's table is partial and in-frame only. Altogether around 180,000 clones are present, about three quarters being singletons, with the ten largest covering roughly 1.6%. The source material was PBMCs. The receptors stem from a girl aged 5-17 years in good health and CMV-seronegative. Each CDR3 is given with its conserved first and last residue. The order of the fields is V gene, D gene, clone size, J gene, CDR3 protein, CDR3 DNA. D genes are given only for firm matches. Some rows mark clone size as missing; the rest say once, few, many or name a class of expanded clone.

TRBV12-5	.	.	TRBJ1-2	CASDLPNEGVDYGYTF	TGTGCTAGTGATCTCCCTAACGAGGGGGTAGACTATGGCTACACCTTC
TRBV9	TRBD1	.	TRBJ1-2	CASSSLPGTDYGYTF	TGTGCCAGCAGCTCCCTCCCTGGGACAGACTATGGCTACACCTTC
TRBV2	.	few	TRBJ2-3	CASNRGADTQYF	TGTGCCAGCAACCGGGGAGCAGATACGCAGTATTTT
TRBV7-9	TRBD1	.	TRBJ2-3	CASSFSGQGDTQYF	TGTGCCAGCAGCTTCTCCGGACAGGGAGATACGCAGTATTTT
TRBV5-6	TRBD1	once	TRBJ1-1	CASSPGQGLDTEAFF	TGTGCCAGCAGCCCGGGACAGGGGCTGGACACTGAAGCTTTCTTT
TRBV21-1	.	.	TRBJ2-2	CASGGTGNTGELFF	TGTGCCAGCGGGGGGACAGGAAACACCGGGGAGCTGTTTTTT
TRBV9	.	.	TRBJ2-1	CASSVDGASSYNEQFF	TGTGCCAGCAGCGTAGATGGGGCCAGCTCCTACAATGAGCAGTTCTTC
TRBV30	.	.	TRBJ1-4	CAWTQGGGKLFF	TGTGCCTGGACTCAGGGAGGGGGAAAACTGTTTTTT
TRBV7-3	.	.	TRBJ2-2	CASSSPAGTPNTGELFF	TGTGCCAGCAGCTCTCCGGCAGGGACACCGAACACCGGGGAGCTGTTTTTT
TRBV28	.	.	TRBJ2-7	CASSFSQRETYEQYF	TGTGCCAGCAGTTTCAGTCAGAGGGAAACCTACGAGCAGTACTTC
TRBV6-5	.	.	TRBJ2-5	CASANGETQYF	TGTGCCAGCGCGAACGGGGAGACCCAGTACTTC
TRBV5-4	TRBD1	few	TRBJ1-6	CASSWTGGANSPLHF	TGTGCCAGCAGCTGGACAGGGGGCGCGAATTCACCCCTCCACTTT
TRBV27	TRBD1	.	TRBJ2-2	CASSDRGYTGELFF	TGTGCCAGCAGCGACAGGGGATACACCGGGGAGCTGTTTTTT
TRBV5-6	TRBD2	.	TRBJ2-3	CASSWGGTITDTQYF	TGTGCCAGCAGCTGGGGGGGAACTATCACAGATACGCAGTATTTT